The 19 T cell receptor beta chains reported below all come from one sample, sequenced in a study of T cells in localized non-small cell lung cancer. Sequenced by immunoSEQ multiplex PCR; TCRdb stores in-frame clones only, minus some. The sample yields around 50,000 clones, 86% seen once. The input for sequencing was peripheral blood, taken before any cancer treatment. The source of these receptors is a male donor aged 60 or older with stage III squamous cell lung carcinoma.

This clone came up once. The CDR3 loop is CSVREYLGNEQFF. The CDR3 nucleotides are TGCAGCGTACGGGAGTATTTGGGTAATGAGCAGTTCTTC. This chain links TRBV29-1 with TRBJ2-1, with TRBD2 as a possible D gene (6 bases). The CDR3 length is 13 residues. CDR1 is SQVTM, CDR2 ANQGSEA, per germline. V gave up 6 bases and J gave up 7 bases, with 16 bases separating them.

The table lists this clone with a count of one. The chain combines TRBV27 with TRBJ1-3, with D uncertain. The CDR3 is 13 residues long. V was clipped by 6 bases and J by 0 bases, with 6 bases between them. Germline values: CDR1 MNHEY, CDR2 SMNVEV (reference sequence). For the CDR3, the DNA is TGTGCCAGCAGGACCAGCTCTGGAAACACCATATATTTT. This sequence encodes CASRTSSGNTIYF.

The CDR3 protein is CASSLVVNPLTGELFF. In nucleotides, the CDR3 is TGTGCCAGCAGCTTAGTTGTCAATCCCCTCACCGGGGAGCTGTTTTTT. J is TRBJ2-2 and V is TRBV11-2; D is uncertain. CDR3 length: 16 residues. Germline V gene sequence: CDR1 SGHAT, CDR2 FQNNGV. Trimming took 1 base from V and 4 from J, leaving 13 bases between them.

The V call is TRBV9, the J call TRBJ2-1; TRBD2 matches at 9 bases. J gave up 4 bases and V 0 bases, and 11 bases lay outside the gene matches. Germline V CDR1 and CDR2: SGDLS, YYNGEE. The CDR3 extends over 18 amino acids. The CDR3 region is CASSVVGGGARGYNEQFF. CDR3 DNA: TGTGCCAGCAGCGTAGTAGGCGGGGGGGCCCGTGGTTACAATGAGCAGTTCTTC.

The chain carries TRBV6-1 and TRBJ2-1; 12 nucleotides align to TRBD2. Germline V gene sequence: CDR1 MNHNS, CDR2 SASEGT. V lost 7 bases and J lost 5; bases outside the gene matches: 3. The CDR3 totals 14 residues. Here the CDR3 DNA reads TGTGCCAGCATTCGACTAGCGGGGGACAATGAGCAGTTCTTC. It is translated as CASIRLAGDNEQFF.

CDR3 region: CASSAPGSRGGELFF. CDR3 nucleotide sequence: TGTGCCAGCAGCGCCCCGGGATCACGGGGCGGGGAGCTGTTTTTT. The chain combines TRBV9 with TRBJ2-2, with a weak D call TRBD2 (5 bases). The CDR3 covers 15 residues. Trimming pared 3 bases from V and 7 bases from J, leaving 16 bases between. CDR1 and CDR2 from the germline V gene are SGDLS and YYNGEE.

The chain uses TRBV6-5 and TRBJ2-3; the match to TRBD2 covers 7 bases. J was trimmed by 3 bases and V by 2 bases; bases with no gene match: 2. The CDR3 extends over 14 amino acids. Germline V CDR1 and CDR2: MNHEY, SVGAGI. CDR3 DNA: TGTGCCAGCAGTTACGGGGGAGGGACAGATACGCAGTATTTT. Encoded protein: CASSYGGGTDTQYF.

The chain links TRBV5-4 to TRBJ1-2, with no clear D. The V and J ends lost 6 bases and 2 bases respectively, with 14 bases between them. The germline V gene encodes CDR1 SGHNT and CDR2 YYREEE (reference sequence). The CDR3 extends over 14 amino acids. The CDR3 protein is CASNLRDFNYGYTF. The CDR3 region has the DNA TGTGCCAGCAACTTACGGGATTTCAACTATGGCTACACCTTC.

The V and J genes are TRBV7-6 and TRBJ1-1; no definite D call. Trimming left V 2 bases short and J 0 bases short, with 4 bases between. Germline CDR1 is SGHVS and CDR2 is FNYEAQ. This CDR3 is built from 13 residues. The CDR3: CASSLFLNTEAFF. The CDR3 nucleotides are TGTGCCAGCAGCTTATTCTTGAACACTGAAGCTTTCTTT. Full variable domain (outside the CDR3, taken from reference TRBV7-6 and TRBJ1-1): GAGVSQSPRYKVTKRGQDVALRCDPISGHVSLYWYRQALGQGPEFLTYFNYEAQQDKSGLPNDRFSAERPEGSISTLTIQRTEQRDSAMYRCASSLFLNTEAFFGQGTRLTVV.

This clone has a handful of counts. CDR3 region: CASSQGGDLGRDGNQPQHF. CDR3 DNA: TGTGCCAGCAGCCAAGGAGGGGACCTGGGGAGGGATGGCAATCAGCCCCAGCATTTT. V usage is TRBV4-2 and J usage is TRBJ1-5; maybe TRBD1 (5 bases). There are 19 residues in the CDR3. Per the germline V gene, CDR1 is LGHNA and CDR2 is YNFKEQ. V was trimmed by 1 base and J by 2 bases, leaving 21 bases between them.

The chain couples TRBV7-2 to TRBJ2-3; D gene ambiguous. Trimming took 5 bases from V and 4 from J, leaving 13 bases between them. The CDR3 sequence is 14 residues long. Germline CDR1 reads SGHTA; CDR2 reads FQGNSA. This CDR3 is CASSRGRTPDTQYF. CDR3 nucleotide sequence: TGTGCCAGCAGCCGTGGTAGGACCCCAGATACGCAGTATTTT. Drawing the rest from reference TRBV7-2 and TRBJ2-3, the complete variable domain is GAGVSQSPSNKVTEKGKDVELRCDPISGHTALYWYRQSLGQGLEFLIYFQGNSAPDKSGLPSDRFSAERTGGSVSTLTIQRTQQEDSAVYLCASSRGRTPDTQYFGPGTRLTVL.

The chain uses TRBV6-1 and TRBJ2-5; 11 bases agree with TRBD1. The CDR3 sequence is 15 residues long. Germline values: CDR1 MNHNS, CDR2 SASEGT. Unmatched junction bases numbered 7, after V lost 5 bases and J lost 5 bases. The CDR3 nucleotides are TGTGCCAGCAGTCTCCGGACAGGGGGCGGGGAGACCCAGTACTTC. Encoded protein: CASSLRTGGGETQYF.

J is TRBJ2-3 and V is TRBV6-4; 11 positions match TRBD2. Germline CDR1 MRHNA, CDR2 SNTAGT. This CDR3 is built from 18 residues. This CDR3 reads CASQYSGGDGRSTDTQYF. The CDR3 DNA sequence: TGTGCTAGCCAGTATAGCGGGGGGGACGGCCGGAGCACAGATACGCAGTATTTT.

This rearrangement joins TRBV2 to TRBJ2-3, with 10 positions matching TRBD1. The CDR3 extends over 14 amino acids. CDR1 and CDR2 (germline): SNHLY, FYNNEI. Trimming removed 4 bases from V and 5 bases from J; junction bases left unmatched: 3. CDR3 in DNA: TGTGCCAGCAGTGGACAGGGGGCGGGAGATACGCAGTATTTT. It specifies CASSGQGAGDTQYF.

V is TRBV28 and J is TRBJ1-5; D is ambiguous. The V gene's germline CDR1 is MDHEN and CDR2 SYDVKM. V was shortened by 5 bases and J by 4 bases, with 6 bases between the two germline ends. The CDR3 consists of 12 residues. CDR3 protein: CASSAKNQPQHF. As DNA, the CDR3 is TGTGCCAGCAGTGCAAAGAATCAGCCCCAGCATTTT. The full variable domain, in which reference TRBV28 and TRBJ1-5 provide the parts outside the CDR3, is DVKVTQSSRYLVKRTGEKVFLECVQDMDHENMFWYRQDPGLGLRLIYFSYDVKMKEKGDIPEGYSVSREKKERFSLILESASTNQTSMYLCASSAKNQPQHFGDGTRLSIL.

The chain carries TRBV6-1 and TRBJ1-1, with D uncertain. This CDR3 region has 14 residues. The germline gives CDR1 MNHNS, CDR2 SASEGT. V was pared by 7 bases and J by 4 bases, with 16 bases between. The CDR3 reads CASNLDNFITEAFF. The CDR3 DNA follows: TGTGCCAGCAATCTTGACAATTTCATCACTGAAGCTTTCTTT.

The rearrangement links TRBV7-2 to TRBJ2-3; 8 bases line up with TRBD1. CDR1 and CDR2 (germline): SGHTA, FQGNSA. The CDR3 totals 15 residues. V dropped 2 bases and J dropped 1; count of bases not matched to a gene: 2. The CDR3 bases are TGTGCCAGCAGCTTAACAGGGGGTGGCACAGATACGCAGTATTTT. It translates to CASSLTGGGTDTQYF.

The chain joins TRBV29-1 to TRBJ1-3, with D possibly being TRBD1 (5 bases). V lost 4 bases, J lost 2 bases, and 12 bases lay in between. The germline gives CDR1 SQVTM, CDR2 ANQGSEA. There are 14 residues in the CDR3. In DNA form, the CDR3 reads TGCAGCGTTGGCCGGCGGGGGACTGGAAACACCATATATTTT. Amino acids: CSVGRRGTGNTIYF.

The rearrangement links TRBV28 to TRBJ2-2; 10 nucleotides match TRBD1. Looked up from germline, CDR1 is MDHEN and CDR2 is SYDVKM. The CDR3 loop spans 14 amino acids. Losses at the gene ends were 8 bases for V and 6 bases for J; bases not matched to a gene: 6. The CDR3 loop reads CASSGQGLPGELFF. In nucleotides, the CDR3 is TGTGCCAGCTCGGGACAGGGGTTGCCCGGGGAGCTGTTTTTT.